This is a list of T cell receptor beta chains from one sample in a study of T cells in Graves' hyperthyroidism and ophthalmopathy. TCRdb reanalysed the multiplex PCR reads using MiXCR and keeps one entry per CDR3 protein. The sample contains 690,000 or so distinct CDR3 sequences, about 17% of which appear only once. The sample was blood. Source of these receptors: a woman between 50 and 59 years old with Graves' hyperthyroidism that later progressed to Graves' ophthalmopathy. CDR3s leave out the opening cysteine and the closing phenylalanine or tryptophan.

>TRBV18
ASSPAGWNTEAF
>TRBV11-2
ASSPDRATRFSTDTQY
>TRBV27
ASSGRKANTEAF
>TRBV20-1
SAHRGGGGNQPQH
>TRBV19
ASSMGGLTWDTEAF
>TRBV30
AWTHGQGVPNEQF
>TRBV2
ASKRGGVQDTQY
>TRBV29-1
SVGGLNDQPQH
>TRBV12-3/TRBV12-4
ASSSSNSYNSPLH
>TRBV5-8
ASSLRPSQY
>TRBV12-3/TRBV12-4
ASSNTENTEAF
>TRBV5-6
ASRNRDTYTDTQY
>TRBV6-2/TRBV6-3
ASSRLATYNEQF
>TRBV20-1
SARDFLNTGAF
>TRBV3-1
ASSQDGQGTDEQY
>TRBV27
ASAPWGDLGEYGYT
>TRBV11-2
ASSPLAGRNYEQY
>TRBV30
AWSVLQGAEAF
>TRBV7-8
ASSLSAGGNPSTDTQY
>TRBV7-9
ASSRPWGPNTGELF
>TRBV29-1
SVTTGGAYEQY
>TRBV7-3
ASSLNAGENVEQF
>TRBV13
ASSLGRFYYEQY
>TRBV6-6
ASSYSPHSYEQY
>TRBV24-1
ATSALSGGPTDTQY
>TRBV5-6
ASSLGAGNGANVLT
>TRBV6-4
ASSDSVLNTGELF